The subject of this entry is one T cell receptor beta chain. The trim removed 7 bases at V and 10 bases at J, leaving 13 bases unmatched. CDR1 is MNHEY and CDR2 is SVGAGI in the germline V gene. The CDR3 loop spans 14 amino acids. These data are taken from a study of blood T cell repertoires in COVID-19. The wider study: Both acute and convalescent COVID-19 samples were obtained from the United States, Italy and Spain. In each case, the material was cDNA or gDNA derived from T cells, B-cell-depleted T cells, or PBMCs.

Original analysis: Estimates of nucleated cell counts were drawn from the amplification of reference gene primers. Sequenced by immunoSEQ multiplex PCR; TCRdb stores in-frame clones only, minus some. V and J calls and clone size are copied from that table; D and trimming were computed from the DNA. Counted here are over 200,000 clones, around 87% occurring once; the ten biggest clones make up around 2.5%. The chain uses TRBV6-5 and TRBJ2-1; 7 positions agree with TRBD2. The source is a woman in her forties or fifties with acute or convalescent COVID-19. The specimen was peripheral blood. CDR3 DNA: TGTGCCAGCACTAAACACGGTCGGGAGGCAGAGCAGTTCTTC. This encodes CASTKHGREAEQFF.